Reported below is one T cell receptor (beta chain). Those enrolled in Seattle joined during active infection and were followed longitudinally afterward. The data derive from a study of blood T cell repertoires in COVID-19. Study-wide background: Specimens from acute and convalescent COVID-19 originated in the United States, Italy and Spain. PBMCs, B-cell-depleted T cells, or T cells provided the cDNA or gDNA that made up the material.

Authors' methods: By means of reference gene primer amplification, nucleated cell counts were estimated. Repertoires were generated with immunoSEQ multiplex PCR, while TCRdb's copy carries only in-frame clones and drops some. The V and J calls and the clone size are those of that table, but D and trimming were determined from the DNA. The sample holds about 370,000 clones; 70% to 90% are singletons and the top ten take around 3%. The J segment lost 5 bases and the V segment lost 5 bases, leaving 2 bases of the junction unmatched. The CDR3 length is 12 residues. The germline CDR1 and CDR2 sequences are MNHEY and SMNVEV (reference sequence).

This receptor was obtained from a young woman with COVID-19, enrolled during active disease. This rearrangement joins TRBV27 to TRBJ1-2; the match to TRBD1 covers 7 bases. Sample: peripheral blood. CDR3 nucleotide sequence: TGTGCCAGCAGTCCACAGGGGTATGGCTACACCTTC. Encoded protein: CASSPQGYGYTF.